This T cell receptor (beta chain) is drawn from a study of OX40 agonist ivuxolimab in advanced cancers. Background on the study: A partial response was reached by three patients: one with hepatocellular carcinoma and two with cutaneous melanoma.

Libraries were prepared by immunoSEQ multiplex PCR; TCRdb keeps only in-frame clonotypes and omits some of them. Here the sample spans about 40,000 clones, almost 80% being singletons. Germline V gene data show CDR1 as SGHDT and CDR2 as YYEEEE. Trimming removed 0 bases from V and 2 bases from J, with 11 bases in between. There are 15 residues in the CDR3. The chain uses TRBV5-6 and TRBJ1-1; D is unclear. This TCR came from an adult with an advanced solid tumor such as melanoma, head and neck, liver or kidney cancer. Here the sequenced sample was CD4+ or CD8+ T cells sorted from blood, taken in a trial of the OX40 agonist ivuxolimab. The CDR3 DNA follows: TGTGCCAGCAGCTTGGCGGGGAGACTAAACACTGAAGCTTTCTTT. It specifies CASSLAGRLNTEAFF.